This TCR beta chain was obtained from a study of T cell repertoires in ileal Crohn's disease. Across the study: About half received postoperative treatment, roughly ten with thiopurines and 15 to 20 anti-TNF. From the surgical specimen's inflamed ileum, biopsies were taken as M0.

The CDR3 contains 12 residues. Deletions cut 4 bases from V and 3 bases from J, with 7 bases between. CDR1 and CDR2 (germline): SGHTA, FQGNSA. TCRdb's table, derived via immunoSEQ multiplex PCR, lists solely in-frame clones and lacks some. The table lists roughly 8,600 clones, approximately 85% of them singletons. Points from the study as a whole: Clonal expansions were more frequent in active smokers than non-smokers at surgery.

With regard to this clone: The target antigen is unknown.

Regarding time point: inflamed ileum from the surgical specimen. Sequencing used ileal tissue. The sequence derives from an adult with Crohn's disease. The chain uses TRBV7-2 and TRBJ2-7, with TRBD1 as a possible D gene (5 bases). CDR3 in DNA: TGTGCCAGCAGCTCAAGGGGCTACGAGCAGTACTTC. Translating gives CASSSRGYEQYF.